The 7 T cell receptor beta chains reported below all come from one sample, sequenced in a study of blood T cells in healthy people across ages. Then a second PCR, running roughly 7 to 11 cycles, was carried out with a sample-barcoded 5' primer and a J-beta primer mix. MiXCR, applied by TCRdb to the 5' RACE reads, yields one record per CDR3 protein. The data show about 1.4 million distinct CDR3 sequences, approximately 59% seen once. The sequenced sample was blood. The source of these receptors is a man between 18 and 35 years old in good health.

This clonotype has just a few counts. The chain carries TRBV12-3 or TRBV12-4 and TRBJ1-1; the D is unclear. There are 16 residues in the CDR3. V was pared by 6 bases and J by 0 bases, with 17 bases between. The CDR3 sequence: CASSPSTTGMNTEAFF. The CDR3 coding sequence is TGTGCCAGCAGCCCTTCTACGACGGGTATGAACACTGAAGCTTTCTTT.

This chain connects TRBV7-2 to TRBJ2-3, with 11 bases matching TRBD2. CDR3 length equals 16 residues. Germline assignment: CDR1 SGHTA and CDR2 FQGNSA. J lost 6 bases, V lost 6 bases, and 11 bases had no gene match. The CDR3 sequence: CASRKSSGGAGDTQYF. The CDR3 DNA follows: TGTGCCAGCAGAAAAAGTAGCGGGGGGGCGGGTGATACGCAGTATTTT.

The CDR3 DNA reads as TGTGCCAGCAGTTTTCGCGAGGACTATGGCTACACCTTC. Protein: CASSFREDYGYTF. The chain has TRBV12-3 or TRBV12-4 and TRBJ1-2; no clear D gene. The CDR3 is 13 residues long. Trimming cost V 3 bases and J 3 bases, with 8 bases left between them.

The J gene is TRBJ2-5, the V gene TRBV28; D is uncertain. Germline CDR1 MDHEN, CDR2 SYDVKM. Trimming took 3 bases from V and 13 from J, leaving 15 bases between them. This CDR3 is 12 amino acids long. The CDR3 coding sequence is TGTGCCAGCAGTTTGCAGAGGACGGTGTTGTACTTC. Protein sequence: CASSLQRTVLYF.

The J gene is TRBJ2-7, the V gene TRBV5-1; D gene unclear. Germline V gene lookup returns CDR1 SGHRS and CDR2 YFSETQ. Between the trimmed V and J ends, which lost 3 bases and 2 bases, there was a span of 15 bases. The CDR3 has 15 residues. The CDR3 DNA reads as TGCGCCAGCAGCTGGGATCGTGGCAGCCCCTACGAGCAGTACTTC. Protein: CASSWDRGSPYEQYF.

The chain's CDR3 is CATSRVSGVGETQYF. The CDR3, as DNA: TGTGCCACCAGCAGAGTCTCCGGGGTCGGAGAGACCCAGTACTTC. The V gene is TRBV15, the J gene TRBJ2-5; tentative D call: TRBD2 (5 bases). Germline V gives CDR1 LNHNV, CDR2 YYDKDF (reference sequence). The CDR3 is made up of 15 amino acids. V was trimmed by 1 base and J by 4 bases, leaving 13 bases between them.

The chain links TRBV6-2 or TRBV6-3 to TRBJ1-2; D is unresolved. CDR3 length equals 16 residues. The germline CDR1 and CDR2 sequences are MNHEY and SVGEGT. Trimming cost V 4 bases and J 0 bases, with 15 bases left between them. The CDR3 protein is CASSSQPVTTNYGYTF. DNA for the CDR3: TGTGCCAGCAGTTCCCAACCCGTCACGACTAACTATGGCTACACCTTC.